The text below deals with one T cell receptor (beta chain). Its antigen remains unknown. It was with 60 Vbeta and 13 Jbeta primers that the PCR ran. Only in-frame clones appear in the TCRdb table, and some are missing; sequencing was by immunoSEQ multiplex PCR. The sample gives more than 140,000 clones, almost 80% of which show up once; 0.5% to 0.85% is in the top ten. As for the donors, each was a healthy bone marrow donor. The germline V gene encodes CDR1 SGHVS and CDR2 FQNEAQ. V dropped 1 base and J dropped 1 base, with 9 bases sitting between them. There are 15 residues in the CDR3. The data belong to a study of cytomegalovirus exposure and HLA in healthy donors. The wider study: When over 300 donors were genotyped, about 80% of them were found to fall in the Caucasian-associated ancestry cluster. Study observations and caveats: A highly shared variant cluster was judged a likely technical artifact.

The chain carries TRBV7-8 and TRBJ2-3; the D gene is possibly TRBD2 (6 bases). The sample taken for sequencing was PBMCs. This TCR came from a male donor in good health and CMV-seronegative. This CDR3 reads CASSLEASGTDTQYF. The CDR3 nucleotides are TGTGCCAGCAGCTTAGAGGCTAGCGGCACAGATACGCAGTATTTT.